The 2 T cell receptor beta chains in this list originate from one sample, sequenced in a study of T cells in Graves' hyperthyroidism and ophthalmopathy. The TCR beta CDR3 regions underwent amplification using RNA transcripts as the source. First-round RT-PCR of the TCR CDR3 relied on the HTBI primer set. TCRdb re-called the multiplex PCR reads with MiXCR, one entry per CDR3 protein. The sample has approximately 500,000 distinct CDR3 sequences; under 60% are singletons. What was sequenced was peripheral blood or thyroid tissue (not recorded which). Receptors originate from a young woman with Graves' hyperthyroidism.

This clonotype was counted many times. For the CDR3, the DNA is TGTGCCAGCAGCGCTTCCTACAACGAGCAGTACTTC. This translates into CASSASYNEQYF. The V and J genes are TRBV6-2 or TRBV6-3 and TRBJ2-7; D is unclear. V lost 6 bases and J lost 5, with 11 bases in between. The CDR3 length is 12 residues. In germline, CDR1 is MNHEY, CDR2 SVGEGT.

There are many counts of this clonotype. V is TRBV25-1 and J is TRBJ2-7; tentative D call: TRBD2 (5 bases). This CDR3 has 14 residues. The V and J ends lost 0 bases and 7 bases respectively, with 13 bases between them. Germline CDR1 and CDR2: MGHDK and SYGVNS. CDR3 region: CASSEYTRGNEQYF. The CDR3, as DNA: TGTGCCAGCAGTGAATATACTAGAGGTAATGAGCAGTACTTC.